This entry lists 23 T cell receptor beta chains sequenced from one sample in a study of glioma-infiltrating T cells. The iRepertoire nested amplicon-rescue multiplex PCR amplified TCR alpha and beta CDR3s from RNA. TCRdb analysed the multiplex PCR reads with MiXCR anew, one entry per CDR3 protein. Of 300,000 to 400,000 distinct CDR3 sequences listed, 35% to 45% were seen once; the top ten hold about 12%. The sample was glioma tissue, nonneoplastic brain tissue, or PBMCs (not recorded which). These receptors were collected from a human donor with low-grade glioma or glioblastoma, undergoing nonglioma brain surgery, or in good health (not recorded which).

This clonotype was counted many times. This sequence joins TRBV12-3 or TRBV12-4 and TRBJ2-7; 8 nucleotides line up with TRBD2. The CDR3 runs 14 residues. J lost 3 bases, V lost 6 bases, and 7 bases had no gene match. The CDR3 DNA sequence: TGTGCCAGCAGCCTGGCGGGAGGAAGCTACGAGCAGTACTTC. It translates to CASSLAGGSYEQYF.

This clonotype was detected ten times or more. The V and J genes are TRBV15 and TRBJ2-7, with 7 bases matching TRBD1. CDR3 length equals 13 residues. The trim removed 5 bases at V and 3 bases at J, leaving 4 bases unmatched. Germline loops: CDR1 LNHNV, CDR2 YYDKDF (reference sequence). In DNA form, the CDR3 reads TGTGCCACCAGCTCGGACAGGATCTACGAGCAGTACTTC. Amino acid sequence: CATSSDRIYEQYF.

In DNA, the CDR3 is TGTGCCAGCAGCCGTCGAGGCAGGGAGGGCTACACCTTC. Its translation is CASSRRGREGYTF. This rearrangement joins TRBV4-2 to TRBJ1-2, with D perhaps matching TRBD1 (5 bases). The CDR3 loop spans 13 amino acids. The germline gives CDR1 LGHNA, CDR2 YNFKEQ. V was shortened by 4 bases and J by 8 bases, with 14 bases between the two germline ends.

A note on this clonotype: Given a much more abundant clone one base away, this may be a read error. The V gene is TRBV28, the J gene TRBJ1-1, with unresolved D. V lost 9 bases to trimming and J lost 4 bases, with 12 bases between them. The CDR3 is made up of 12 amino acids. Germline assignment: CDR1 MDHEN and CDR2 SYDVKM. In DNA form, the CDR3 reads TGTGCCAGTAAGAGGAATGGCACTGAAGCTTTCTTT. Amino acids: CASKRNGTEAFF.

This clonotype was observed a few times. This chain uses TRBV28 with TRBJ2-4, with D possibly TRBD2 on 5 matching bases. Trimming left V 6 bases short and J 5 bases short, with 8 bases between. Germline-derived CDR1 and CDR2 are MDHEN and SYDVKM. The CDR3 consists of 12 residues. In nucleotides, the CDR3 is TGTGCCAGCAGCCCCGGGGAAAACATTCAGTACTTC. It is translated as CASSPGENIQYF.

The V gene is TRBV20-1, the J gene TRBJ2-7; D perhaps matches TRBD1 (6 bases). Germline V CDR1 and CDR2: DFQATT, SNEGSKA (reference sequence). Trimming left V 5 bases short and J 3 bases short, with 20 bases between. This CDR3 has 15 residues. CDR3 sequence reads: CSALKLQGSGYEQYF. As DNA, the CDR3 is TGCAGTGCTTTAAAGCTCCAGGGGAGTGGCTACGAGCAGTACTTC.

About this clonotype itself: One junction end does not reproduce the germline sequence, and a read error may be involved. The gene calls are TRBV27 and TRBJ2-3, with 13 bases lining up with TRBD2. Germline-derived CDR1 and CDR2 are MNHEY and SMNVEV (reference sequence). CDR3 length equals 13 residues. CDR3 nucleotides: TGTGCCTGCAGGCCCGGACTAGCGGGAGTGCGGTATTTT. It translates to CACRPGLAGVRYF.

V gene TRBV5-4 combines with J gene TRBJ2-5, with 7 bases lining up with TRBD1. The length of the CDR3 is 13 residues. Germline CDR1 is SGHNT and CDR2 is YYREEE (reference sequence). Germline trimming cut 2 bases from V and 5 bases from J; bases unmatched to any gene: 3. CDR3 nucleotide sequence: TGTGCCAGCAGCTTCGACAGGGTTGAGACCCAGTACTTC. Residues: CASSFDRVETQYF.

This clonotype was observed at least ten times. CDR3 DNA: TGTGCCAGCAACTACCCCCATTGGGTGCAGTACTTC. Protein product: CASNYPHWVQYF. The chain combines TRBV6-2 or TRBV6-3 with TRBJ2-7, with no clear D. Germline V gene sequence: CDR1 MNHEY, CDR2 SVGEGT. Trimming left V 7 bases short and J 9 bases short, with 16 bases between. The CDR3 extends over 12 amino acids.

This clonotype showed up just a few times. The V call is TRBV7-2, the J call TRBJ2-3, with D possibly being TRBD2 (6 bases). Germline values: CDR1 SGHTA, CDR2 FQGNSA. The CDR3 sequence is 14 residues long. V lost 7 bases, J lost 2 bases, and 13 bases lay in between. The CDR3 protein is CASTGRGYTDTQYF. CDR3 nucleotide sequence: TGTGCCAGCACCGGGCGGGGATACACAGATACGCAGTATTTT.

The rearrangement links TRBV20-1 to TRBJ2-5, with a possible D match to TRBD2 (6 bases). CDR3 length: 13 residues. Trimming pared 3 bases from V and 5 bases from J, leaving 13 bases between. Germline CDR1 and CDR2: DFQATT and SNEGSKA (reference sequence). The CDR3 DNA sequence: TGCAGTGCTAGGGGGCGGGATTTGGAGACCCAGTACTTC. This translates into CSARGRDLETQYF.

The V gene is TRBV28, the J gene TRBJ2-7; TRBD2 matches 10 bases. In germline, CDR1 is MDHEN, CDR2 SYDVKM. The J segment lost 5 bases and the V segment lost 2 bases, leaving 6 bases of the junction unmatched. CDR3 length equals 15 residues. This CDR3 is CASSLPAGGPDEQYF. In nucleotides, the CDR3 is TGTGCCAGCAGTTTACCAGCGGGAGGGCCCGACGAGCAGTACTTC.

The genes are TRBV5-1 and TRBJ2-1; possible D gene TRBD1, 5 bases. The V end lost 4 bases, the J end lost 1 base, and 12 bases lay between the germline ends. The CDR3 is 15 amino acids. Germline loops: CDR1 SGHRS, CDR2 YFSETQ. The CDR3 spells CASSQDILSYNEQFF. The DNA of the CDR3 is TGCGCCAGCAGCCAGGACATTCTGTCCTACAATGAGCAGTTCTTC.

The table lists this clonotype with a few counts. The rearrangement joins TRBV9 to TRBJ2-1; D call uncertain. The ends were cut back, 1 base at V and 3 bases at J, with 14 bases in the middle. The germline V gene has CDR1 SGDLS and CDR2 YYNGEE. The CDR3 spans 16 residues. The CDR3 DNA is TGTGCCAGCAGCGTATATGGGCGGCAGAGCTACAATGAGCAGTTCTTC. Its translation: CASSVYGRQSYNEQFF. Together with reference TRBV9 and TRBJ2-1, the CDR3 gives the full variable domain: DSGVTQTPKHLITATGQRVTLRCSPRSGDLSVYWYQQSLDQGLQFLIQYYNGEERAKGNILERFSAQQFPDLHSELNLSSLELGDSALYFCASSVYGRQSYNEQFFGPGTRLTVL.

This clonotype was counted a single time. A much larger clone lies one base from this, so it may be a read error. V and J are TRBV15 and TRBJ2-1; D is tentatively TRBD1 or TRBD2 (5 bases each). Trimming shortened V by 3 bases and J by 0 bases, and 12 bases separated the two germline ends. The length of the CDR3 is 16 residues. Germline assignment: CDR1 LNHNV and CDR2 YYDKDF (reference sequence). The CDR3 DNA is TGTGCCACCAGCAGGGGGGAAGTCAGCTCCTACAATGAGCAGTTCTTC. Its translation is CATSRGEVSSYNEQFF.

Only a few counts were recorded for this clonotype. The chain combines TRBV2 with TRBJ1-2; the match to TRBD1 covers 8 bases. This CDR3 contains 13 residues. V lost 1 base to trimming and J lost 5 bases; unmatched junction nucleotides: 0. Looked up from germline, CDR1 is SNHLY and CDR2 is FYNNEI. CDR3 amino acids: CASSEGQGYGYTF. DNA for the CDR3: TGTGCCAGCAGTGAAGGACAGGGGTATGGCTACACCTTC.

For this clonotype: A junction end diverges from the germline sequence, so it may reflect a read error. J is TRBJ1-1 and V is TRBV5-1; D is unclear. Germline lookup yields CDR1 SGHRS and CDR2 YFSETQ. The CDR3 runs to 14 residues. In nucleotides, the CDR3 is TGCGCCAGCAGCTTGGACCCGAACCCTACTGAAGCTTTATTT. Protein: CASSLDPNPTEALF.

The gene calls are TRBV5-1 and TRBJ1-2; D remains unclear. V lost 5 bases and J lost 0, with 11 bases in between. The CDR3 sequence is 14 residues long. Germline assignment: CDR1 SGHRS and CDR2 YFSETQ. The CDR3 sequence: CASRRPDSNYGYTF. The DNA of the CDR3 is TGCGCCAGCAGGAGACCGGACTCTAACTATGGCTACACCTTC.

Points on this clonotype: This may arise from a read error, as a much more abundant clone is one base away. This sequence joins TRBV6-2 or TRBV6-3 and TRBJ2-3; no reliable D call. The J call may not be correct, given that the DNA end is closer to TRBJ1-5. Looked up from germline, CDR1 is MNHEY and CDR2 is SVGEGT. The CDR3 runs to 12 residues. The CDR3 DNA sequence: TGTGCCAGCCAGACTAGTTCAGATACGCAGCATTTT. Translated: CASQTSSDTQHF.

The J gene is TRBJ2-7, the V gene TRBV15, with D possibly matching TRBD2 (5 bases). Germline loops: CDR1 LNHNV, CDR2 YYDKDF (reference sequence). Trimming took off 8 bases at V and 2 bases at J, with 10 bases between the two ends. The CDR3 length is 12 residues. The CDR3 region is CATSRRAYEQYF. The CDR3 bases are TGTGCCACCTCCCGGCGGGCCTACGAGCAGTACTTC.

Notes on this clonotype: A read error is likely, as this CDR3 ends without the conserved phenylalanine or tryptophan. The chain employs TRBV10-3 and TRBJ1-5; D is undetermined. Germline CDR1 reads ENHRY; CDR2 reads SYGVKD. V was pared by 7 bases and J by 3 bases, with 10 bases between. This CDR3 region has 13 residues. CDR3 protein: CAITAGNNQPQHL. CDR3 in DNA: TGTGCCATCACAGCTGGGAACAATCAGCCCCAGCATCTT.

With respect to this clonotype: The junction departs from the called germline gene at one end, perhaps through a read error. The rearrangement links TRBV7-9 to TRBJ2-7; 11 nucleotides line up with TRBD1. The germline V gene has CDR1 SEHNR and CDR2 FQNEAQ (reference sequence). This CDR3 has 14 residues. This chain's CDR3 is CASSGGQGAYKQYF. The CDR3 DNA follows: TGTGCCAGCAGCGGTGGACAGGGGGCCTACAAGCAGTACTTC. The entire variable domain, with the rest obtained from reference TRBV7-9 and TRBJ2-7, is as follows: DTGVSQNPRHKITKRGQNVTFRCDPISEHNRLYWYRQTLGQGPEFLTYFQNEAQLEKSRLLSDRFSAERPKGSFSTLEIQRTEQGDSAMYLCASSGGQGAYKQYFGPGTRLTVT.

This clonotype was recorded at least ten times. The gene calls are TRBV28 and TRBJ1-6; 8 bases fit TRBD1. Looked up from germline, CDR1 is MDHEN and CDR2 is SYDVKM. Losses at the gene ends were 5 bases for V and 8 bases for J; bases not matched to a gene: 8. CDR3 length equals 15 residues. This chain's CDR3 is CASSPSDRDYSPLHF. CDR3 bases: TGTGCCAGCAGTCCCTCGGACAGGGATTATTCACCCCTCCACTTT.